This T cell receptor beta chain stems from a study of memory B cells and T cells in multiple sclerosis. Stimulus-free culture yielded autoproliferating CFSE-dim and non-proliferating CFSE-high T cells, each sequenced separately. Cultures began with approximately 52 million CFSE-labeled PBMCs, unstimulated for 6 to 7 days, with replicate wells pooled. PBMCs were labeled with about 0.5 uM CFSE and cultured without exogenous stimuli. Germline assignment: CDR1 LNHDA and CDR2 SQIVND (reference sequence). This CDR3 spans 15 amino acids. V lost 11 bases and J 0 bases, leaving 17 bases between the germline ends. Regarding this clone: What it binds is unknown.

Study-wide findings and caveats: Compartments had unequal clone-set sizes, affecting shared clonotype counts.

Sequencing used immunoSEQ multiplex PCR; TCRdb keeps in-frame clones, though not all of them. The table includes roughly 30,000 clones, about 82% detected once. Material: PBMCs from blood kept in culture. The TCR originated in a human donor with multiple sclerosis. The chain links TRBV19 to TRBJ1-3, with D perhaps TRBD1 (5 bases). CDR3 bases: TGTGCCCGCTCCCCGGGGGGGTTCTCTGGAAACACCATATATTTT. It specifies CARSPGGFSGNTIYF.